This is a list of T cell receptor beta chains from one sample in a study of shared clonotypes between healthy human individuals. TCRdb's copy holds only in-frame clones and misses some; the assay was immunoSEQ multiplex PCR. Seen here are some 2.3 million clones, approximately 95% observed once, and the top ten hold 0.35% to 0.5%. The material sequenced was naive CD4+ T cells from PBMCs. The receptors shown here come from a man between 18 and 29 years old in good health. Some clones in this sample may be carry-over from other donors' samples. Both conserved end residues are part of each CDR3. The order of the fields is CDR3 DNA, CDR3 protein, D gene, V gene, clone size, J gene. D genes are given only for firm matches. Rows give clone size only sometimes, using once, few, many, or a class for an expanded clone.

TGTGCGGCATCCCTTGGAGGCAATCAGCCCCAGCATTTT,CAASLGGNQPQHF,NA,TRBV7-8,NA,TRBJ1-5
TGTGCCACCTCCCGCGGGCTAGCGGGAGGGAGATACGAGCAGTACTTC,CATSRGLAGGRYEQYF,TRBD2,TRBV2,once,TRBJ2-7
TGTGCCAGCAGTAACCGACCCTCGACAGCCTCAGATACGCAGTATTTT,CASSNRPSTASDTQYF,NA,TRBV27,NA,TRBJ2-3
TGTGCCTGGAGTCCTTGGACAGGTGGGAACACTGAAGCTTTCTTT,CAWSPWTGGNTEAFF,TRBD1,TRBV30,NA,TRBJ1-1
TGTGCCTGGTCGGACAGGCCCTATAATTCACCCCTCCACTTT,CAWSDRPYNSPLHF,TRBD1,TRBV30,NA,TRBJ1-6
TGTGCCAGCAGAGAGGACGGTTACAATGAGCAGTTCTTC,CASREDGYNEQFF,NA,TRBV6-6,NA,TRBJ2-1
TGTGCCAGCAGCTCCCTGGACAGGTCTACCTACGAGCAGTACTTC,CASSSLDRSTYEQYF,TRBD1,TRBV11-1,NA,TRBJ2-7
TGTGCCATCAGTGAAGGACAGGGGGGGAGAAAGTACGAGCAGTACTTC,CAISEGQGGRKYEQYF,TRBD1,TRBV10-3,NA,TRBJ2-7
TGTGCCAGCAGCCCAAGGGGACAGGGGGCCTACGAGCAGTACTTC,CASSPRGQGAYEQYF,TRBD1,TRBV7-6,NA,TRBJ2-7
TGTGCCAGCAGCTCCGGACGGGTTGAGCAGTTCTTC,CASSSGRVEQFF,NA,TRBV11-3,NA,TRBJ2-1
TGCAGCGTTACTTCTGGGGCCCTCTACGAGCAGTACTTC,CSVTSGALYEQYF,NA,TRBV29-1,NA,TRBJ2-7
TGTGCCAGCAGCTTAGGGGTGACTCATGGGAGGTACAATGAGCAGTTCTTC,CASSLGVTHGRYNEQFF,NA,TRBV7-8,NA,TRBJ2-1
TGTGCCAGCAGCTTAGCCTGGCCGGGGGGAGGCTACACCTTC,CASSLAWPGGGYTF,NA,TRBV7-2,NA,TRBJ1-2
TGTGCCAGCTCACCGTCGGACAGTAACTATGGCTACACCTTC,CASSPSDSNYGYTF,NA,TRBV18,NA,TRBJ1-2
TGTGCCAGCAGTGAAGAAGCGGGCACAGATACGCAGTATTTT,CASSEEAGTDTQYF,NA,TRBV6-1,NA,TRBJ2-3
TGCGCCAGCAGCTTGGTTCCGGGACAAGAAGCTTTCTTT,CASSLVPGQEAFF,NA,TRBV5-1,NA,TRBJ1-1
TGCGCCAGCAGCCAAACAGCAGGGGTAAGATCCTACGAGCAGTACTTC,CASSQTAGVRSYEQYF,NA,TRBV4-1,NA,TRBJ2-7
TGTGCCAGCAGCCTTTTTACAGGGTATGGCTACACCTTC,CASSLFTGYGYTF,NA,TRBV28,NA,TRBJ1-2
TGTGCCAGCAGTGGACTAGCGGGAGGCCCATTAGATACGCAGTATTTT,CASSGLAGGPLDTQYF,TRBD2,TRBV27,once,TRBJ2-3
TGTGCCAGCAGCAGGGGACCGCTCAATCAGCCCCAGCATTTT,CASSRGPLNQPQHF,NA,TRBV2,NA,TRBJ1-5
TGTGCCAGCAGCTTAGTGGGGCGGCTGGACACTGAAGCTTTCTTT,CASSLVGRLDTEAFF,NA,TRBV7-2,NA,TRBJ1-1
TGTGCCAGCAGCTTAGGGCAGCCGAGTGGCTACACCTTC,CASSLGQPSGYTF,NA,TRBV7-9,NA,TRBJ1-2
TGCGCCAGCAGTAACACTGAAGCTTTCTTT,CASSNTEAFF,NA,TRBV10-1,NA,TRBJ1-1
TGTGCCAGCCGGATAGCGACGGGATCCCCCGGAGAGTTCTTC,CASRIATGSPGEFF,NA,TRBV28,NA,TRBJ2-1
TGCGCCAGCAGCCAAGGCGGACAGCTTTGGGCTGATCAGCCCCAGCATTTT,CASSQGGQLWADQPQHF,NA,TRBV4-1,NA,TRBJ1-5
TGCGCCAGCAGCCAACCCGAAGCGGCCCACAATGAGCAGTTCTTC,CASSQPEAAHNEQFF,NA,TRBV5-1,NA,TRBJ2-1
TGTGCCAGCAGTTACGACAGGGGAGGCGTGAACACTGAAGCTTTCTTT,CASSYDRGGVNTEAFF,TRBD1,TRBV6-6,NA,TRBJ1-1
TGTGCCAGCTCACCAAAGGACAGGGGCCTCACCTTC,CASSPKDRGLTF,TRBD1,TRBV18,NA,TRBJ1-2
TGTGCCAGCAGCCCTTCCCCCCACGAGGGTGTAGGCTACACCTTC,CASSPSPHEGVGYTF,NA,TRBV9,NA,TRBJ1-2
TGTGCCAGCAGTGAAGGAGCAGCTCGGTATGGCTACACCTTC,CASSEGAARYGYTF,NA,TRBV6-1,NA,TRBJ1-2
TGTGCCAGCTCACCACAGGGAATCATGAACACTGAAGCTTTCTTT,CASSPQGIMNTEAFF,NA,TRBV18,NA,TRBJ1-1
TGTGCCAGCAGCTTAGAGGCAGTTATGAACACTGAAGCTTTCTTT,CASSLEAVMNTEAFF,NA,TRBV11-1,NA,TRBJ1-1
TGTGCCAGTATTGGGCTAGCGGCGAACACCGGGGAGCTGTTTTTT,CASIGLAANTGELFF,TRBD2,TRBV19,NA,TRBJ2-2
TGTGCCAGCAGTGGCCCCTACGAGCAGTACTTC,CASSGPYEQYF,NA,TRBV6-1,NA,TRBJ2-7
TGCGCCAGCAGCATCCGGGACAACTCCTACGAGCAGTACTTC,CASSIRDNSYEQYF,NA,TRBV5-1,once,TRBJ2-7
TGTGCCAGCAGCGCGGGACAGGGATTCTACGAGCAGTACTTC,CASSAGQGFYEQYF,TRBD1,TRBV28,NA,TRBJ2-7
TGTGCCAGCAGCTTGGATCCTAGCGGGAGGGCCCCCTACAATGAGCAGTTCTTC,CASSLDPSGRAPYNEQFF,TRBD2,TRBV5-8,NA,TRBJ2-1
TGTGCCAGCAGTTCCGATTCGGGGACCTCCTACAATGAGCAGTTCTTC,CASSSDSGTSYNEQFF,NA,TRBV28,once,TRBJ2-1
TGTGCCAGCAGCTTTCAGCGGCAAGAGACCCAGTACTTC,CASSFQRQETQYF,NA,TRBV7-2,NA,TRBJ2-5
TGTGCCAGCATCTCAGGGGCCGGCTATGGCTACACCTTC,CASISGAGYGYTF,NA,TRBV6-4,NA,TRBJ1-2
TGTGCCAGTATGAAGGACCCCCGCAGGGGGCCGAGCTCGCGGGGGAACACTGAAGCTTTCTTT,CASMKDPRRGPSSRGNTEAFF,TRBD1,TRBV19,NA,TRBJ1-1
TGTGCCAGCAGCTTGGGTAGGGACTTTGGCTACACTGAAGCTTTCTTT,CASSLGRDFGYTEAFF,NA,TRBV5-6,NA,TRBJ1-1
TGTGCCAGCAGCGATGGACTAGCGGATCACTACGAGCAGTACTTC,CASSDGLADHYEQYF,TRBD2,TRBV6-6,NA,TRBJ2-7
TGTGCCACCGCGGGACCGCTCTCCTACGAGCAGTACTTC,CATAGPLSYEQYF,NA,TRBV10-3,NA,TRBJ2-7